The entry that follows covers one TCR beta chain sequence. Its target is not known. The PCR had 60 Vbeta and 13 Jbeta primers. The repertoire was sequenced with immunoSEQ multiplex PCR; TCRdb's copy has only in-frame clones and lacks some. The table lists about 150,000 clones, roughly 80% of them singletons. CDR1 and CDR2 from the germline V gene are SGHTA and FQGNSA. The V and J ends lost 4 bases and 4 bases respectively, with 17 bases between them. There are 16 residues in the CDR3. This sample was taken from a study of cytomegalovirus exposure and HLA in healthy donors. About the research overall: Among over 350 genotyped donors, around 81% fell in the Caucasian-associated ancestry cluster.

Study-level findings and limits: When analyzed later, a missense DCLRE1C variant was found to be linked to TCR beta V- and J-gene trimming. TRBV6-2, TRBV6-3 and other indistinguishable V segments were excluded. In an earlier analysis, most TCR beta V segments were productive about 87% or about 30% of the time.

Source material: PBMCs. The chain uses TRBV7-2 and TRBJ2-1, with D unclear. This TCR derives from a male donor in good health and CMV-seronegative. The CDR3 DNA reads TGTGCCAGCAGCTCCCCGCTGACTGCGGTGTACAATGAGCAGTTCTTC. This codes for CASSSPLTAVYNEQFF.